What follows are 27 T cell receptor beta chains derived from one specimen sequenced in a study of CD8 T cells in ankylosing spondylitis. In TCRdb, the 5' RACE reads were re-called with MiXCR into one record per CDR3 protein. The table lists 350,000 or so distinct CDR3 sequences, more than 9% of them singletons. The sample consisted of blood, either unsorted or a sorted T cell fraction (not recorded which). The receptor source for this set is a female donor with ankylosing spondylitis or in good health (not recorded which).

In this sample, this clonotype turned up a few times. The chain links TRBV20-1 to TRBJ2-1; TRBD2 matches at 12 bases. V dropped 1 base and J dropped 9; count of bases not matched to a gene: 19. Germline V gives CDR1 DFQATT, CDR2 SNEGSKA (reference sequence). The CDR3 runs 19 residues. As DNA, the CDR3 is TGCAGTGCTAGAGGACTGCTAGCGGGAGGGCCTGGGAGAGGGGGTGAGCAGTTCTTC. Translating it yields CSARGLLAGGPGRGGEQFF.

This clonotype has a handful of counts. The chain links TRBV7-9 to TRBJ2-1; the D gene is possibly TRBD1 (5 bases). Per germline, CDR1 SEHNR and CDR2 FQNEAQ (reference sequence). The CDR3 loop spans 12 amino acids. The ends were cut back, 5 bases at V and 9 bases at J, with 11 bases in the middle. CDR3 amino acids: CASSPIDSEQFF. CDR3 bases: TGTGCCAGCAGCCCAATAGACAGTGAGCAGTTCTTC.

The V call is TRBV28, the J call TRBJ2-7; 8 bases align to TRBD2. The germline V gene has CDR1 MDHEN and CDR2 SYDVKM. CDR3 size: 15 residues. Trimming took 5 bases from V and 4 from J; bases not matched to a gene: 10. CDR3 sequence (DNA): TGTGCCAGCAGTGAACGGGGGGGACCCCTTTACGAGCAGTACTTC. Its protein is CASSERGGPLYEQYF.

This clonotype came up a few times. The chain recombines TRBV5-1 with TRBJ2-2; 10 bases are shared with TRBD1. The junction had 9 bases not matched to a gene; V was cut back by 3 bases and J by 10 bases. Germline lookup yields CDR1 SGHRS and CDR2 YFSETQ. The CDR3 is 15 amino acids. The CDR3 coding sequence is TGCGCCAGCAGCTCGCTTGGGACAGGGGCCGAGGAGCTGTTTTTT. Translated, it gives CASSSLGTGAEELFF.

This chain joins TRBV19 and TRBJ2-5; tentatively, D is TRBD1 or TRBD2 (5 bases each). V lost 6 bases to trimming and J lost 10 bases, with 24 bases between them. Per germline, CDR1 LNHDA and CDR2 SQIVND (reference sequence). This CDR3 spans 15 amino acids. The CDR3 DNA is TGTGCCAGTAGCCTCGGACGGGACCCCGGTATTGGCCAGTACTTC. It translates to CASSLGRDPGIGQYF.

At least ten counts were recorded for this clonotype. J is TRBJ2-2 and V is TRBV7-9; TRBD2 matches 11 bases. The CDR3 sequence is 17 residues long. V was pared by 5 bases and J by 0 bases, with 5 bases of the junction left unmatched. Germline loops: CDR1 SEHNR, CDR2 FQNEAQ (reference sequence). As DNA, the CDR3 is TGTGCCAGCAGCCCCCCGGGACTAGCGGCGAACACCGGGGAGCTGTTTTTT. As protein: CASSPPGLAANTGELFF.

The rearrangement joins TRBV6-2 or TRBV6-3 to TRBJ2-7, with 10 nucleotides matching TRBD2. From germline, CDR1 is MNHEY and CDR2 SVGEGT. The CDR3 consists of 15 residues. V gave up 7 bases and J gave up 2 bases; unmatched junction bases: 8. CDR3 protein: CASTQLAGTTYEQYF. In DNA form, the CDR3 reads TGTGCCAGCACTCAACTAGCGGGAACTACCTACGAGCAGTACTTC.

This chain connects TRBV6-4 to TRBJ1-5; D is possibly TRBD1 (6 bases). Germline assignment: CDR1 MRHNA and CDR2 SNTAGT. Trimming took off 3 bases at V and 7 bases at J, with 10 bases between the two ends. The CDR3 loop spans 13 amino acids. The CDR3 is CASSEGGAQPQHF. As DNA, the CDR3 is TGTGCCAGCAGTGAAGGGGGGGCCCAGCCCCAGCATTTT.

A note on this clonotype: A read error may produce the germline difference seen at one junction end. The V and J genes are TRBV12-3 or TRBV12-4 and TRBJ2-5; 10 bases align to TRBD2. The length of the CDR3 is 18 residues. The CDR3 DNA follows: TGTGCCATCAGTTTAGTAGCGGGAGGACACCTACCCCAAGAGACCCAGTACTTC. Translating gives CAISLVAGGHLPQETQYF.

There are many counts of this clonotype. V and J are TRBV20-1 and TRBJ2-1; 11 bases map to TRBD2. Germline CDR1 DFQATT, CDR2 SNEGSKA (reference sequence). The CDR3 runs 14 residues. Trimming at V came to 4 bases and at J to 4 bases, leaving 3 bases not matched to a gene. CDR3 nucleotides: TGCAGTGCTACCCTAGCGGGGGGATACAATGAGCAGTTCTTC. This gives the protein CSATLAGGYNEQFF.

The chain links TRBV5-1 to TRBJ1-2; 7 bases are a match to TRBD1. CDR1 and CDR2 from the germline V gene are SGHRS and YFSETQ. The CDR3 contains 14 residues. Unmatched junction bases numbered 15, after V lost 4 bases and J lost 12 bases. For the CDR3, the DNA is TGCGCCAGCAGCGCATTGGACAGGACGGTGGGCGACACCTTC. As protein: CASSALDRTVGDTF.

This clonotype appeared many times. This chain joins TRBV20-1 and TRBJ2-5; 8 bases are a match to TRBD1. Germline V lookup: CDR1 DFQATT, CDR2 SNEGSKA (reference sequence). The CDR3 extends over 14 amino acids. The V gene end was trimmed by 1 base and the J gene end by 3 bases; junction bases not matched to a gene: 4. The CDR3 region is CSARGQGAKETQYF. DNA of the CDR3: TGCAGTGCTAGAGGTCAGGGGGCAAAAGAGACCCAGTACTTC.

The V gene is TRBV10-3, the J gene TRBJ2-3, with a tentative D call TRBD2 (6 bases). Germline V gene lookup returns CDR1 ENHRY and CDR2 SYGVKD. Trimming pared 8 bases from V and 2 bases from J, leaving 17 bases between. This CDR3 spans 15 amino acids. The CDR3 DNA follows: TGTGCCATCGCGGAGGGTGGGGCGGACACAGATACGCAGTATTTT. It is translated as CAIAEGGADTDTQYF.

This chain joins TRBV20-1 and TRBJ1-5; unclear D gene. With 2 bases removed from V and 0 bases from J, the gap between germline ends came to 8 bases. The germline gives CDR1 DFQATT, CDR2 SNEGSKA (reference sequence). This CDR3 contains 14 residues. The CDR3 sequence is CSARNRNSNQPQHF. In DNA, the CDR3 is TGCAGTGCTAGAAACAGAAATAGCAATCAGCCCCAGCATTTT.

At least ten counts were recorded for this clonotype. V usage is TRBV12-3 or TRBV12-4 and J usage is TRBJ1-6, with TRBD1 as a possible D gene (6 bases). V dropped 5 bases and J dropped 14 bases, with 13 bases sitting between them. The CDR3 spans 12 residues. The CDR3 DNA is TGTGCCAGCAGTATCGGCAGGGACACCCTCCACTTT. Its translation: CASSIGRDTLHF.

This clonotype has at least ten counts. The rearrangement joins TRBV5-6 to TRBJ2-3; tentatively, D is TRBD1 (6 bases). V dropped 0 bases and J dropped 3 bases, with 11 bases sitting between them. Germline values: CDR1 SGHDT, CDR2 YYEEEE. The CDR3 has 15 amino acids. CDR3 residues: CASSLAGRGTDTQYF. CDR3 coding DNA: TGTGCCAGCAGCTTGGCGGGCAGGGGAACAGATACGCAGTATTTT.

At least ten counts were recorded for this clonotype. The V and J genes are TRBV12-3 or TRBV12-4 and TRBJ2-1; D is uncertain. Trimming stripped 3 bases from V and 7 bases from J, with 7 bases between. The CDR3 extends over 12 amino acids. CDR3 amino acids: CASSFIGNEQFF. The CDR3 coding sequence is TGTGCCAGCAGTTTCATAGGAAATGAGCAGTTCTTC.

This clonotype was recorded at least ten times. The chain carries TRBV20-1 and TRBJ2-3, with 9 bases that match TRBD2. Trimming at V came to 5 bases and at J to 5 bases, leaving 11 bases not matched to a gene. This CDR3 is 15 amino acids long. Germline V gene sequence: CDR1 DFQATT, CDR2 SNEGSKA (reference sequence). CDR3 sequence (DNA): TGCAGTGCTCCGATTTCTAGCGGGGTTGGAGATACGCAGTATTTT. Protein: CSAPISSGVGDTQYF.

The V call is TRBV5-6, the J call TRBJ1-6; unclear D gene. The CDR3 has 14 amino acids. Germline CDR1 is SGHDT and CDR2 is YYEEEE. Trimming cost V 1 base and J 6 bases, with 8 bases left between them. The CDR3 region has the DNA TGTGCCAGCAGCTTGCGGAGTTCTAATTCACCCCTCCACTTT. It is translated as CASSLRSSNSPLHF.

As for this clonotype: Mismatch with germline at one junction end may stem from a read error. The chain links TRBV20-1 to TRBJ1-3; a weak D match, TRBD1 (6 bases). Germline CDR1 is DFQATT and CDR2 is SNEGSKA (reference sequence). This CDR3 region has 16 residues. CDR3 in amino acids: CCARAQGGGLGNTIYF. CDR3 nucleotides: TGCTGTGCTAGAGCACAAGGGGGGGGCCTGGGAAACACCATATATTTT.

This clonotype has at least ten counts. The J gene is TRBJ1-1, the V gene TRBV5-1; no definite D call. Per germline, CDR1 SGHRS and CDR2 YFSETQ. This CDR3 is 14 amino acids long. Trimming took off 4 bases at V and 1 base at J, with 11 bases between the two ends. The CDR3 loop reads CASSQEAGNTEAFF. The CDR3 DNA follows: TGCGCCAGCAGCCAAGAGGCCGGGAACACTGAAGCTTTCTTT.

This clonotype was counted many times. V is TRBV5-1 and J is TRBJ2-1, with D tentatively TRBD1 (5 bases). Germline V gene data show CDR1 as SGHRS and CDR2 as YFSETQ. Trimming took 3 bases from V and 1 from J, leaving 11 bases between them. The CDR3 has 15 amino acids. The CDR3 bases are TGCGCCAGCAGCTCGGACAAAGATTCCTACAATGAGCAGTTCTTC. Translating gives CASSSDKDSYNEQFF. Based on the CDR3 plus reference TRBV5-1 and TRBJ2-1, the full variable domain is KAGVTQTPRYLIKTRGQQVTLSCSPISGHRSVSWYQQTPGQGLQFLFEYFSETQRNKGNFPGRFSGRQFSNSRSEMNVSTLELGDSALYLCASSSDKDSYNEQFFGPGTRLTVL.

This clonotype was counted ten times or more. The chain employs TRBV5-1 and TRBJ2-2; D remains unclear. The CDR3 loop spans 14 amino acids. Trimming removed 4 bases at V and 0 bases at J, with 7 bases between. The germline V gene encodes CDR1 SGHRS and CDR2 YFSETQ. CDR3 sequence (DNA): TGCGCCAGCAGCCGCAATACGAACACCGGGGAGCTGTTTTTT. It codes for CASSRNTNTGELFF. Drawing the rest from reference TRBV5-1 and TRBJ2-2, the complete variable domain is KAGVTQTPRYLIKTRGQQVTLSCSPISGHRSVSWYQQTPGQGLQFLFEYFSETQRNKGNFPGRFSGRQFSNSRSEMNVSTLELGDSALYLCASSRNTNTGELFFGEGSRLTVL.

At least ten counts were recorded for this clonotype. The chain is built from TRBV6-5 and TRBJ1-1, with D possibly being TRBD1 (5 bases). CDR3 length: 13 amino acids. Germline CDR1 MNHEY, CDR2 SVGAGI. V was shortened by 2 bases and J by 4 bases, with 8 bases between the two germline ends. The CDR3: CASSYGQGTEAFF. The CDR3 coding sequence is TGTGCCAGCAGTTACGGCCAGGGCACTGAAGCTTTCTTT.

This clonotype was observed a handful of times. This chain joins TRBV5-1 and TRBJ1-2; D remains unclear. The ends were cut back, 0 bases at V and 4 bases at J, with 10 bases in the middle. This CDR3 comprises 14 residues. CDR1 is SGHRS, CDR2 YFSETQ, per germline. CDR3 loop: CASSLEGMGYGYTF. The DNA of the CDR3 is TGCGCCAGCAGCTTGGAGGGAATGGGCTATGGCTACACCTTC.

This clonotype was observed many times. The rearrangement uses TRBV12-3 or TRBV12-4 and TRBJ2-1; a weak D match, TRBD2 (7 bases). V lost 3 bases and J 7 bases, leaving 16 bases between the germline ends. The CDR3 loop spans 15 amino acids. The CDR3 DNA reads as TGTGCCAGCAGTTTTTTGGGGGGGGCGGGGAATGAGCAGTTCTTC. This sequence encodes CASSFLGGAGNEQFF.

This clonotype was recorded at least ten times. The chain has TRBV20-1 and TRBJ1-5, with D perhaps TRBD1 (5 bases). The CDR3 sequence is 15 residues long. Germline CDR1 is DFQATT and CDR2 is SNEGSKA (reference sequence). V was clipped by 5 bases and J by 4 bases, with 18 bases between them. The DNA for the CDR3 is TGCAGTGCTCGCGTACCGGGACGGATAAATCAGCCCCAGCATTTT. It yields the protein CSARVPGRINQPQHF.